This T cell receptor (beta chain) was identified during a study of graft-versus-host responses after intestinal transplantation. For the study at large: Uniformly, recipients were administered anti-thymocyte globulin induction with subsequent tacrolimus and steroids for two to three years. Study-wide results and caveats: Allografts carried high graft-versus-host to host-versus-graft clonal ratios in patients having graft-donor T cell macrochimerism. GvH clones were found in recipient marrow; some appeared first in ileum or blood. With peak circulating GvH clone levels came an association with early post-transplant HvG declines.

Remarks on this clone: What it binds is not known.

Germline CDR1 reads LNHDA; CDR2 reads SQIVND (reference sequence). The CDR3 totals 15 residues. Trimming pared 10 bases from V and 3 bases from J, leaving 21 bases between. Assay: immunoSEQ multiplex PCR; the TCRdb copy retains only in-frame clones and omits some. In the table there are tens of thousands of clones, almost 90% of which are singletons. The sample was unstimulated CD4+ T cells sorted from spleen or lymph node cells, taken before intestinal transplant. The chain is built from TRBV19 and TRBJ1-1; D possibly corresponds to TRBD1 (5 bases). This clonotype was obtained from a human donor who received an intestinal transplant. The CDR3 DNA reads TGTGCCACCACCATGAGGTCCACAGGCTACACTGAAGCTTTCTTT. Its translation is CATTMRSTGYTEAFF.